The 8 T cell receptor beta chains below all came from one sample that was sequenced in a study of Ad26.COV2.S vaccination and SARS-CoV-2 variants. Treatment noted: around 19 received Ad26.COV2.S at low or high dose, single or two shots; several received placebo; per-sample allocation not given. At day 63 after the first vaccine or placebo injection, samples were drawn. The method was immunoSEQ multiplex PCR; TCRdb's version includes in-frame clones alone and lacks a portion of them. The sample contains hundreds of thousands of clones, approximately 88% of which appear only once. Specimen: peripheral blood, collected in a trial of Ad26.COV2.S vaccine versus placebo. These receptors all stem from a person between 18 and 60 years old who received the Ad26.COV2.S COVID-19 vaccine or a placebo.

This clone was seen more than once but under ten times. CDR3 protein: CASSVSSGANVLTF. DNA of the CDR3: TGTGCCAGCAGCGTCAGTTCGGGGGCCAACGTCCTGACTTTC. The gene calls are TRBV9 and TRBJ2-6; no reliable D call. Germline-derived CDR1 and CDR2 are SGDLS and YYNGEE. Trimming left V 2 bases short and J 4 bases short, with 7 bases between. The CDR3 contains 14 residues.

CDR3 amino acids: CASSYSKGPETQYF. For the CDR3, the DNA is TGTGCCAGCAGTTACTCGAAAGGGCCGGAGACCCAGTACTTC. The chain uses TRBV6-5 and TRBJ2-5, with D uncertain. The germline gives CDR1 MNHEY, CDR2 SVGAGI. The CDR3 extends over 14 amino acids. Trimming pared 0 bases from V and 5 bases from J, leaving 10 bases between.

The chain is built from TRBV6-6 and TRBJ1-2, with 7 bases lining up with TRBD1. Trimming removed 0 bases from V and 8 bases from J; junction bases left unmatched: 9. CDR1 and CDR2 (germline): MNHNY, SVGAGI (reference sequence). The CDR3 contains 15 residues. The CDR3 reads CASSYSIGRGDGYTF. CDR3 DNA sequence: TGTGCCAGCAGTTACTCGATAGGCAGGGGGGACGGCTACACCTTC.

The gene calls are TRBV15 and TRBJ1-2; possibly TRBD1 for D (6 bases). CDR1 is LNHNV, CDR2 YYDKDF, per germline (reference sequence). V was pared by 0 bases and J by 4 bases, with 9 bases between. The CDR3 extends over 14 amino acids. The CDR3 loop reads CATSRDAGAYGYTF. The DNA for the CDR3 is TGTGCCACCAGCAGAGATGCAGGGGCCTATGGCTACACCTTC.

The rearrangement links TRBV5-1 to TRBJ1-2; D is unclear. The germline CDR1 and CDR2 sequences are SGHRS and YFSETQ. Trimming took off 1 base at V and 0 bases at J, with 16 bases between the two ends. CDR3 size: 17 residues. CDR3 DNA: TGCGCCAGCAGCTTGCAGGAGGTGTCGAAAGCTAACTATGGCTACACCTTC. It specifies CASSLQEVSKANYGYTF. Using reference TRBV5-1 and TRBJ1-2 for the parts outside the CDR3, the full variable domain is KAGVTQTPRYLIKTRGQQVTLSCSPISGHRSVSWYQQTPGQGLQFLFEYFSETQRNKGNFPGRFSGRQFSNSRSEMNVSTLELGDSALYLCASSLQEVSKANYGYTFGSGTRLTVV.

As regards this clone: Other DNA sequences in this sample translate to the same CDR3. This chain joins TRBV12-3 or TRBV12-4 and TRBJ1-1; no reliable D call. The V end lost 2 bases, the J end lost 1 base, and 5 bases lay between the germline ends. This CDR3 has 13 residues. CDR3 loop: CASSLTGNTEAFF. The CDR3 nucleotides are TGTGCCAGCAGTTTAACGGGGAACACTGAAGCTTTCTTT.

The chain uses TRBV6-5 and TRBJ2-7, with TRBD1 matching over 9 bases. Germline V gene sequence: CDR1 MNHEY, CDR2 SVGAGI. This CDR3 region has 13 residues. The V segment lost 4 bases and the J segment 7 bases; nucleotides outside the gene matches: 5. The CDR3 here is CASSSQGAREQYF. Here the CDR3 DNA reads TGTGCCAGCAGTTCACAGGGGGCTAGGGAGCAGTACTTC.

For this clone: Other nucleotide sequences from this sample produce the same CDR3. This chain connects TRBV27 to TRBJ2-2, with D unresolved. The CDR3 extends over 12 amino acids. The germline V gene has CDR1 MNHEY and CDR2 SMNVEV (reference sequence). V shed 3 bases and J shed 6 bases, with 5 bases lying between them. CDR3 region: CASSLIAGELFF. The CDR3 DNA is TGTGCCAGCAGTTTGATCGCCGGGGAGCTGTTTTTT.